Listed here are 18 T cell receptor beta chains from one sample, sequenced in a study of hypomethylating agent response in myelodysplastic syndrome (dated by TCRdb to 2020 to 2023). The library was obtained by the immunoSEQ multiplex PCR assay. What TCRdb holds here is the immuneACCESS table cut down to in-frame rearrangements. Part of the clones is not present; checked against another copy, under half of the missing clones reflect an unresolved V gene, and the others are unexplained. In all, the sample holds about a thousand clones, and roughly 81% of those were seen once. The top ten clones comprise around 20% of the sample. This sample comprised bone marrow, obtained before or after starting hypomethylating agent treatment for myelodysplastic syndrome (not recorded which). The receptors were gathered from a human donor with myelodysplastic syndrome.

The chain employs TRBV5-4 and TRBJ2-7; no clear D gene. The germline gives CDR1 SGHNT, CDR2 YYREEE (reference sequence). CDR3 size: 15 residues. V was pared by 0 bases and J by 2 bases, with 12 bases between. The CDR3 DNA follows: TGTGCCAGCAGCTTGGATTCCCGCCCCCCCTACGAGCAGTACTTC. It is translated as CASSLDSRPPYEQYF.

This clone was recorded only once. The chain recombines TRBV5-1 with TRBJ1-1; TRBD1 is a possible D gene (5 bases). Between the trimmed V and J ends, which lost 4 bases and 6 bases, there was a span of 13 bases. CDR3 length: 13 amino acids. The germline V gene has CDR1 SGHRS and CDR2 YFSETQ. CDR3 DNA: TGCGCCAGCAGCAGAGGGGAGTTGGCTGAAGCTTTCTTT. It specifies CASSRGELAEAFF.

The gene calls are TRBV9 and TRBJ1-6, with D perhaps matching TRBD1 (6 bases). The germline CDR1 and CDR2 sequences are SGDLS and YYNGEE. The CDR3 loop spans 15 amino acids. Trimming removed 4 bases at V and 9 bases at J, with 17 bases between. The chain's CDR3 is CASSTLGGESSPLHF. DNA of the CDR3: TGTGCCAGCAGCACCCTGGGGGGCGAAAGTTCACCCCTCCACTTT.

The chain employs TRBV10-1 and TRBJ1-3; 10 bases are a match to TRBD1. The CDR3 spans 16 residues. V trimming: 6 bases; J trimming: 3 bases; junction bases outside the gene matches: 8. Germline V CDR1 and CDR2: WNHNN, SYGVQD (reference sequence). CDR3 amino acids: CASRTTGTGDGNTIYF. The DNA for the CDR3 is TGCGCCAGCAGAACAACCGGGACAGGGGATGGAAACACCATATATTTT.

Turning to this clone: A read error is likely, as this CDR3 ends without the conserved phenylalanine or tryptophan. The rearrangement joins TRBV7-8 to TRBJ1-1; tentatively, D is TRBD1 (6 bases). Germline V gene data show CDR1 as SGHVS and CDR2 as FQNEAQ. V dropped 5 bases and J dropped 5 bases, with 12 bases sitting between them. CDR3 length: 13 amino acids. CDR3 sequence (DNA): TGTGCCAGCAGCCTCGAGGGGGATACTGAAGCTTTCCTT. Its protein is CASSLEGDTEAFL.

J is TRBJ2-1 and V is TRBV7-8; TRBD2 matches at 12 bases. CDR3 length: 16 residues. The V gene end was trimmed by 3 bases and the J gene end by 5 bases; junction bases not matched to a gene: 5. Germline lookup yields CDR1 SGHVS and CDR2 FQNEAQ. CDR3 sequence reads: CASSLRTSGINNEQFF. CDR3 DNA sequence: TGTGCCAGCAGCTTGCGGACTAGCGGGATAAACAATGAGCAGTTCTTC.

The CDR3 DNA reads TGTGCCAGTATGGGGACTAGCGGCTACAATGAGCAGTTCTTC. It translates to CASMGTSGYNEQFF. V usage is TRBV19 and J usage is TRBJ2-1; 11 positions match TRBD2. The CDR3 extends over 14 amino acids. J was trimmed by 3 bases and V by 7 bases; bases with no gene match: 2. The germline V gene encodes CDR1 LNHDA and CDR2 SQIVND (reference sequence).

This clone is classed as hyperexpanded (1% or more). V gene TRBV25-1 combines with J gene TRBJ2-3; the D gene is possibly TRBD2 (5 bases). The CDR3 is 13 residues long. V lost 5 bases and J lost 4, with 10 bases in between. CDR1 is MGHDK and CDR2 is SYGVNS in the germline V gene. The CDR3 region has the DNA TGTGCCAGCAGTCTAGCAACGTCAGATACGCAGTATTTT. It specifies CASSLATSDTQYF.

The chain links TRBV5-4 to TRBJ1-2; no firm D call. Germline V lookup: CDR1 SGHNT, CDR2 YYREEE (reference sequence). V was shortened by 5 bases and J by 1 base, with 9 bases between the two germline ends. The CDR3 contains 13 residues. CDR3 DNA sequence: TGTGCCAGCAGGGCAGGTCTTAACTATGGCTACACCTTC. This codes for CASRAGLNYGYTF.

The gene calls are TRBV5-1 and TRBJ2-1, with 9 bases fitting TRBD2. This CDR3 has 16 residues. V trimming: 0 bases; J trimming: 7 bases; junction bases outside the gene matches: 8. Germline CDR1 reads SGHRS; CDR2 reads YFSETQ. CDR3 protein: CASSLEGLAGWNEQFF. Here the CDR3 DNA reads TGCGCCAGCAGCTTGGAGGGGCTAGCGGGATGGAATGAGCAGTTCTTC.

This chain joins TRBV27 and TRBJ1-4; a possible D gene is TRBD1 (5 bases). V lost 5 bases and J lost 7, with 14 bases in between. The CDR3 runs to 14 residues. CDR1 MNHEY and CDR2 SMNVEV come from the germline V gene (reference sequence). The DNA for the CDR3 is TGTGCCAGCAGTACGACAGTAACCGGTGAAAAACTGTTTTTT. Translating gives CASSTTVTGEKLFF.

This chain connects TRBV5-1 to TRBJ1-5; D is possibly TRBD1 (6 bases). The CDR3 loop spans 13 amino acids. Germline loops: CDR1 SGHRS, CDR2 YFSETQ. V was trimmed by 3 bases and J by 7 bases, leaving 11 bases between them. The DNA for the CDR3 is TGCGCCAGCAGCTCTTCCCAGGGGCAGCCCCAGCATTTT. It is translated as CASSSSQGQPQHF.

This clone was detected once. The CDR3 coding sequence is TGTGCCACCAGCAGATCCGAGGGACAGACCTACGAGCAGTACTTC. It is translated as CATSRSEGQTYEQYF. V is TRBV15 and J is TRBJ2-7, with 7 bases that match TRBD1. This CDR3 has 15 residues. V was clipped by 2 bases and J by 2 bases; unmatched bases: 6. CDR1 and CDR2 from the germline V gene are LNHNV and YYDKDF (reference sequence).

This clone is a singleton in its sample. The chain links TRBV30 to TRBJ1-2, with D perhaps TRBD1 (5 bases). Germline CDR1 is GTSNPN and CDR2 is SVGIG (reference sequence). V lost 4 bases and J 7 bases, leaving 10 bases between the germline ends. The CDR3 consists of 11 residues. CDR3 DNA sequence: TGTGCCTGGACCGGGACGACTGGCTACACCTTC. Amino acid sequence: CAWTGTTGYTF.

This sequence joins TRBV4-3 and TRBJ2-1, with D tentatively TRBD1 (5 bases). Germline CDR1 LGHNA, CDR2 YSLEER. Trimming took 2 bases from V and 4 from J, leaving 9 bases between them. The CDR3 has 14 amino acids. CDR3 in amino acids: CASSQRAGYNEQFF. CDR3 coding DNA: TGCGCCAGCAGCCAACGGGCAGGGTACAATGAGCAGTTCTTC.

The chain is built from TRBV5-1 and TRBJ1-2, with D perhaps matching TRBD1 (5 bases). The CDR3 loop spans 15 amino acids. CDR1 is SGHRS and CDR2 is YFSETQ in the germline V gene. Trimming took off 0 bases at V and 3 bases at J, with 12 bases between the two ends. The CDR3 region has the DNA TGCGCCAGCAGCTTGGGTCAGGGACTGGACTATGGCTACACCTTC. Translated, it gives CASSLGQGLDYGYTF.

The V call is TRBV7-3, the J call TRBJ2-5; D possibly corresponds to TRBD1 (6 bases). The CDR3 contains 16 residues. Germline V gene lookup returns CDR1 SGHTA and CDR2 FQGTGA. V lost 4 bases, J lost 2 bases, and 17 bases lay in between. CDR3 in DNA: TGTGCCAGCAGCTCCTCTACAGGGTCGGTACAAGAGACCCAGTACTTC. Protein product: CASSSSTGSVQETQYF.

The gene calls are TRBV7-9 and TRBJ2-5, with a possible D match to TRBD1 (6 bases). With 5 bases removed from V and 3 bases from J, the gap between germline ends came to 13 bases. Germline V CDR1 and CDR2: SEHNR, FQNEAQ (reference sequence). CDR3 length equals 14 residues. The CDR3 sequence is CASSQERTEETQYF. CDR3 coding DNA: TGTGCCAGCAGCCAGGAAAGGACAGAAGAGACCCAGTACTTC. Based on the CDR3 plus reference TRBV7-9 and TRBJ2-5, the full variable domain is DTGVSQNPRHKITKRGQNVTFRCDPISEHNRLYWYRQTLGQGPEFLTYFQNEAQLEKSRLLSDRFSAERPKGSFSTLEIQRTEQGDSAMYLCASSQERTEETQYFGPGTRLLVL.